The clone carrying this T cell receptor (beta chain) was observed once. CDR3 length: 16 residues. The germline gives CDR1 LNHDA, CDR2 SQIVND (reference sequence). V gave up 6 bases and J gave up 1 base; unmatched junction bases: 9. This sample is drawn from a study of blood T cell repertoires in COVID-19. At the level of the study: Italy, Spain and the United States were the sources of the convalescent and acute COVID-19 samples. Sources were T cells, B-cell-depleted T cells, or PBMCs; the material itself was cDNA or gDNA.

Generated by immunoSEQ multiplex PCR, the TCRdb table keeps only in-frame clones and is missing some. The sample includes under 250,000 clones, roughly 80% of them seen just once. This rearrangement joins TRBV19 to TRBJ2-5, with TRBD2 matching 9 bases. The sequence was obtained from a woman aged 60-70 years who had recovered from COVID-19. Material: peripheral blood. The CDR3 DNA reads TGTGCCAGTAGACGGGGTAGCGGGGGTTTCCAAGAGACCCAGTACTTC. It yields the protein CASRRGSGGFQETQYF.